The source of this T cell receptor beta chain is a study of T cell responses to AZD1222 COVID-19 vaccine. Overall study: Samples with a second dose at about 4 or about 12 weeks were pooled together.

Trimming removed 5 bases at V and 0 bases at J, with 13 bases between. The germline V gene has CDR1 SNHLY and CDR2 FYNNEI. The CDR3 totals 15 residues. Method: immunoSEQ multiplex PCR; TCRdb's copy keeps in-frame clones and lacks some. This sample has fewer than 65,000 clones, with 84% found just once. This chain connects TRBV2 to TRBJ1-1; unclear D gene. Sequenced material: peripheral blood, taken on day 0 of AZD1222 vaccination. The source is an adult in good health. CDR3 DNA: TGTGCCAGCAGTCGTCCTTACACCGTGAACACTGAAGCTTTCTTT. Protein product: CASSRPYTVNTEAFF.